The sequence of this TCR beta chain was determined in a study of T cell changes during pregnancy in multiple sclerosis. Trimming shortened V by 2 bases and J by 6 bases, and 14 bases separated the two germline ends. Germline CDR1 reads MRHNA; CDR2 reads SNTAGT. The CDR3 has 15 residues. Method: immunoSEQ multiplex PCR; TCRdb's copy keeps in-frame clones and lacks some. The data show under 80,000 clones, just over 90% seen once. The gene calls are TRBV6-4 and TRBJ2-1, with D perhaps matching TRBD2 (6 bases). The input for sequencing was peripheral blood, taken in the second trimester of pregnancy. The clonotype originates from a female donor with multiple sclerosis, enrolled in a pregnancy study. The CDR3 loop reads CASSDTPRRGNEQFF. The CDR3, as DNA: TGTGCCAGCAGTGACACCCCGCGGAGGGGCAATGAGCAGTTCTTC.